The 23 T cell receptor beta chains listed next were all sequenced from one sample in a study of siplizumab effects on memory and regulatory T cells. Sequencing was performed with immunoSEQ multiplex PCR; in TCRdb, only in-frame clones are kept and a portion is missing. The sample yields roughly 69,000 clones, approximately 82% seen once. The sequencing sample was made of memory CD4+ T cells sorted from blood. These receptors all stem from a human donor in good health.

The V call is TRBV4-1, the J call TRBJ1-5, with 8 bases fitting TRBD1. The J segment lost 7 bases and the V segment lost 1 base, leaving 12 bases of the junction unmatched. The CDR3 is 17 residues long. Germline-derived CDR1 and CDR2 are MGHRA and YSYEKL. The CDR3 DNA reads as TGCGCCAGCAGCCAAGCCCCCGCCAGGGGGCGAAAACAGCCCCAGCATTTT. Protein: CASSQAPARGRKQPQHF.

The chain couples TRBV11-3 to TRBJ2-6; tentative D call: TRBD1 (5 bases). Trimming left V 5 bases short and J 8 bases short, with 16 bases between. Germline assignment: CDR1 SGHNT and CDR2 YENEEA. CDR3 length: 15 residues. CDR3: CASSLRGKGTNVLTF. The CDR3 DNA reads TGTGCCAGCAGCCTCCGTGGCAAGGGGACCAACGTCCTGACTTTC.

The chain carries TRBV10-3 and TRBJ2-7; 9 bases fit TRBD2. J lost 0 bases, V lost 0 bases, and 15 bases had no gene match. The CDR3 runs 20 residues. CDR1 is ENHRY and CDR2 is SYGVKD in the germline V gene. The CDR3 coding sequence is TGTGCCATCAGTGAGTCGATGGCTAGCGGGGATTACCGGAGCTCCTACGAGCAGTACTTC. Amino acids: CAISESMASGDYRSSYEQYF.

CDR3 bases: TGCGCCAGCAGCCCGGGACAGAAGAGGAGTGAAAAACTGTTTTTT. Protein sequence: CASSPGQKRSEKLFF. The gene calls are TRBV5-1 and TRBJ1-4; 7 nucleotides align to TRBD1. Germline CDR1 reads SGHRS; CDR2 reads YFSETQ. Trimming cost V 4 bases and J 7 bases; bases outside gene matches: 10. The CDR3 is made up of 15 amino acids.

This clone was seen only once. The chain recombines TRBV7-9 with TRBJ1-1, with D perhaps matching TRBD1 (5 bases). This CDR3 region has 16 residues. V shed 3 bases and J shed 4 bases, with 18 bases lying between them. Germline-derived CDR1 and CDR2 are SEHNR and FQNEAQ (reference sequence). Written as DNA, the CDR3 is TGTGCCAGCAGCTTGGGAGCAGGGCTTCTGGGCACTGAAGCTTTCTTT. Its translation is CASSLGAGLLGTEAFF. The variable domain in full, completed from reference TRBV7-9 and TRBJ1-1, reads DTGVSQNPRHKITKRGQNVTFRCDPISEHNRLYWYRQTLGQGPEFLTYFQNEAQLEKSRLLSDRFSAERPKGSFSTLEIQRTEQGDSAMYLCASSLGAGLLGTEAFFGQGTRLTVV.

The chain has TRBV9 and TRBJ1-3, with D perhaps matching TRBD1 (6 bases). With 6 bases removed from V and 0 bases from J, the gap between germline ends came to 10 bases. The CDR3 has 14 residues. From germline, CDR1 is SGDLS and CDR2 YYNGEE. In nucleotides, the CDR3 is TGTGCCAGCAAGCGGGGGCTCTCTGGAAACACCATATATTTT. Protein product: CASKRGLSGNTIYF.

The rearrangement links TRBV7-3 to TRBJ2-1; the D call may be TRBD1 or TRBD2 (5 bases each). This CDR3 has 15 residues. The germline V gene encodes CDR1 SGHTA and CDR2 FQGTGA. Trimming stripped 2 bases from V and 3 bases from J, with 11 bases between. The CDR3 bases are TGTGCCAGCAGCTTACTGGGACGAGACTACAATGAGCAGTTCTTC. Translation gives CASSLLGRDYNEQFF. The whole variable domain, remainder taken from reference TRBV7-3 and TRBJ2-1, is GAGVSQTPSNKVTEKGKYVELRCDPISGHTALYWYRQSLGQGPEFLIYFQGTGAADDSGLPNDRFFAVRPEGSVSTLKIQRTERGDSAVYLCASSLLGRDYNEQFFGPGTRLTVL.

The chain joins TRBV5-1 to TRBJ1-2, with a weak D call TRBD1 (6 bases). CDR1 is SGHRS, CDR2 YFSETQ, per germline. V lost 6 bases and J 3 bases, leaving 15 bases between the germline ends. The CDR3 runs 14 residues. DNA of the CDR3: TGCGCCAGCAAAAGGGGGTCCGGAGACTATGGCTACACCTTC. Protein product: CASKRGSGDYGYTF.

The rearrangement links TRBV7-2 to TRBJ1-2; tentative D call: TRBD1 (6 bases). The CDR3 runs 13 residues. Germline V gene lookup returns CDR1 SGHTA and CDR2 FQGNSA. The ends were cut back, 6 bases at V and 7 bases at J, with 15 bases in the middle. The CDR3 DNA is TGTGCCAGCAGTCCTACGGGAGGGGGTGGCTACACCTTC. It encodes CASSPTGGGGYTF.

CDR3 protein: CASSPDWGTGELFF. The CDR3 bases are TGTGCCAGTAGTCCGGACTGGGGCACCGGGGAGCTGTTTTTT. The V call is TRBV19, the J call TRBJ2-2; tentatively, D is TRBD2 (5 bases). Germline lookup yields CDR1 LNHDA and CDR2 SQIVND (reference sequence). V was clipped by 5 bases and J by 4 bases, with 11 bases between them. The CDR3 is 14 amino acids. Filled out from reference TRBV19 and TRBJ2-2, the complete variable domain reads DGGITQSPKYLFRKEGQNVTLSCEQNLNHDAMYWYRQDPGQGLRLIYYSQIVNDFQKGDIAEGYSVSREKKESFPLTVTSAQKNPTAFYLCASSPDWGTGELFFGEGSRLTVL.

The gene calls are TRBV5-1 and TRBJ2-1; D not resolved. Germline V gene lookup returns CDR1 SGHRS and CDR2 YFSETQ. This CDR3 has 16 residues. The ends were cut back, 1 base at V and 5 bases at J, with 16 bases in the middle. The CDR3 sequence is CASSLRVQFPDNEQFF. Written as DNA, the CDR3 is TGCGCCAGCAGCTTGAGGGTACAGTTCCCCGACAATGAGCAGTTCTTC.

The chain carries TRBV5-1 and TRBJ2-7; 7 nucleotides match TRBD1. Germline V gives CDR1 SGHRS, CDR2 YFSETQ. Trimming cost V 3 bases and J 3 bases; bases outside gene matches: 9. The CDR3 covers 15 residues. The DNA for the CDR3 is TGCGCCAGCAGCTACTATGGGACAGAGGTCTACGAGCAGTACTTC. Protein sequence: CASSYYGTEVYEQYF. The full variable domain, in which reference TRBV5-1 and TRBJ2-7 provide the parts outside the CDR3, is KAGVTQTPRYLIKTRGQQVTLSCSPISGHRSVSWYQQTPGQGLQFLFEYFSETQRNKGNFPGRFSGRQFSNSRSEMNVSTLELGDSALYLCASSYYGTEVYEQYFGPGTRLTVT.

V gene TRBV30 combines with J gene TRBJ1-2, with D possibly TRBD1 on 6 matching bases. Germline V gene lookup returns CDR1 GTSNPN and CDR2 SVGIG (reference sequence). Trimming stripped 0 bases from V and 4 bases from J, with 15 bases between. This CDR3 is built from 15 residues. The CDR3: CAWSVQTGTVYGYTF. CDR3 in DNA: TGTGCCTGGAGTGTTCAAACAGGGACGGTCTATGGCTACACCTTC.

The chain is built from TRBV18 and TRBJ2-1, with 7 bases identical to TRBD1. Germline CDR1 and CDR2: KGHSH and LQKENI. CDR3 length: 12 amino acids. The trim removed 3 bases at V and 7 bases at J, leaving 0 bases unmatched. The CDR3 DNA sequence: TGTGCCAGCTCACCGGACAGGAATGAGCAGTTCTTC. Translated: CASSPDRNEQFF.

J is TRBJ2-1 and V is TRBV5-6; D ambiguous. Trimming shortened V by 4 bases and J by 7 bases, and 9 bases separated the two germline ends. The CDR3 covers 12 residues. The germline V gene has CDR1 SGHDT and CDR2 YYEEEE. CDR3: CASSRSRNEQFF. The CDR3 DNA follows: TGTGCCAGCAGCCGGTCTAGGAATGAGCAGTTCTTC.

This clone appeared a few times. The V gene is TRBV19, the J gene TRBJ2-5; 10 bases agree with TRBD2. Germline trimming cut 5 bases from V and 3 bases from J; bases unmatched to any gene: 12. Germline V gene sequence: CDR1 LNHDA, CDR2 SQIVND (reference sequence). This CDR3 has 17 residues. The CDR3 spells CASSPGPGLAGEETQYF. The CDR3 nucleotides read TGTGCCAGTAGTCCCGGGCCGGGGCTAGCGGGGGAAGAGACCCAGTACTTC. Full variable domain (remainder filled in from reference TRBV19 and TRBJ2-5): DGGITQSPKYLFRKEGQNVTLSCEQNLNHDAMYWYRQDPGQGLRLIYYSQIVNDFQKGDIAEGYSVSREKKESFPLTVTSAQKNPTAFYLCASSPGPGLAGEETQYFGPGTRLLVL.

The sample holds a few counts of this clone. The genes are TRBV6-5 and TRBJ1-1; tentatively, D is TRBD1 (5 bases). The germline V and J ends were trimmed by 2 bases and 8 bases, with 18 bases remaining between them. The CDR3 consists of 15 residues. CDR1 and CDR2 from the germline V gene are MNHEY and SVGAGI. CDR3: CASSYRYGTATEAFF. CDR3 in DNA: TGTGCCAGCAGTTACCGATATGGGACTGCCACCGAAGCTTTCTTT.

V is TRBV30 and J is TRBJ1-3, with D possibly matching TRBD1 (5 bases). V lost 4 bases and J 4 bases, leaving 17 bases between the germline ends. CDR3 length: 15 amino acids. Per the germline V gene, CDR1 is GTSNPN and CDR2 is SVGIG (reference sequence). The CDR3 DNA is TGTGCCTGGACCCGGGGCCGAGGTCCGGGAAACACCATATATTTT. Its translation is CAWTRGRGPGNTIYF.

J is TRBJ2-7 and V is TRBV2; the match to TRBD2 covers 12 bases. This CDR3 spans 18 amino acids. Germline loops: CDR1 SNHLY, CDR2 FYNNEI. Germline trimming cut 1 base from V and 3 bases from J; bases unmatched to any gene: 10. CDR3 DNA sequence: TGTGCCAGCAGTGAAGAAAGGACTAGCGGGGCGTCCTACTACGAGCAGTACTTC. It codes for CASSEERTSGASYYEQYF. The full variable domain, with the rest looked up from reference TRBV2 and TRBJ2-7, is EPEVTQTPSHQVTQMGQEVILRCVPISNHLYFYWYRQILGQKVEFLVSFYNNEISEKSEIFDDQFSVERPDGSNFTLKIRSTKLEDSAMYFCASSEERTSGASYYEQYFGPGTRLTVT.

This sequence joins TRBV7-3 and TRBJ2-3; no definite D call. The CDR3 length is 13 residues. V dropped 2 bases and J dropped 4 bases, with 7 bases sitting between them. From germline, CDR1 is SGHTA and CDR2 FQGTGA. CDR3 sequence reads: CASSLGWSDTQYF. DNA for the CDR3: TGTGCCAGCAGCTTAGGATGGTCAGATACGCAGTATTTT. Full variable domain (outside the CDR3, taken from reference TRBV7-3 and TRBJ2-3): GAGVSQTPSNKVTEKGKYVELRCDPISGHTALYWYRQSLGQGPEFLIYFQGTGAADDSGLPNDRFFAVRPEGSVSTLKIQRTERGDSAVYLCASSLGWSDTQYFGPGTRLTVL.

The V and J genes are TRBV5-6 and TRBJ2-5, with D tentatively TRBD2 (7 bases). Germline V gene lookup returns CDR1 SGHDT and CDR2 YYEEEE. This CDR3 is 14 amino acids long. V lost 1 base to trimming and J lost 4 bases, with 11 bases between them. The CDR3 protein is CASSLRRGGETQYF. For the CDR3, the DNA is TGTGCCAGCAGCTTGAGAAGGGGGGGAGAGACCCAGTACTTC.

The chain has TRBV11-3 and TRBJ2-2; D possibly corresponds to TRBD2 (5 bases). There are 14 residues in the CDR3. Germline CDR1 and CDR2: SGHNT and YENEEA. Trimming cost V 5 bases and J 4 bases, with 11 bases left between them. The CDR3 is CASSGGPLTGELFF. The CDR3 DNA follows: TGTGCCAGCAGCGGAGGACCTCTCACCGGGGAGCTGTTTTTT.

This sequence joins TRBV7-2 and TRBJ2-7; D is tentatively TRBD1 or TRBD2 (5 bases each). The germline gives CDR1 SGHTA, CDR2 FQGNSA. V lost 6 bases, J lost 4 bases, and 7 bases lay in between. The CDR3 loop spans 11 amino acids. The CDR3 spells CASRGVYEQYF. The DNA of the CDR3 is TGTGCCAGCAGGGGGGTATACGAGCAGTACTTC.